These T cell receptor beta chains were read from a single sample in a study of shared clonotypes between healthy human individuals. This table comes from immunoSEQ multiplex PCR, and its TCRdb copy is limited to in-frame clones, with some not included. Of a few hundred thousand clones listed, 70% to 85% were seen once; the top ten hold approximately 12%. The sample taken for sequencing was PBMCs. These receptors came from a woman aged 40 to 55 in good health. Some clones in this sample may be carry-over from other donors' samples. Both conserved end residues are part of each CDR3. D genes are given only for firm matches. Size is stated for part of the rows, as once, few or many counts, or as a class when the clone is expanded.

CDR3nt: TGTGCCAGTAGTATAAGTTGGAGCGGGAGGCTTCCCGGGGAGCTGTTTTTT; CDR3aa: CASSISWSGRLPGELFF; v_gene: TRBV19; j_gene: TRBJ2-2; abundance: .; d_gene: TRBD2
CDR3nt: TGTGCCAGTATATCACCGGGGCAGACGACTTTCTTT; CDR3aa: CASISPGQTTFF; v_gene: TRBV19; j_gene: TRBJ1-1; abundance: .; d_gene: .
CDR3nt: TGTGCCTCCAACAGGGAATTGGCTGATGCTTTCTTT; CDR3aa: CASNRELADAFF; v_gene: TRBV30; j_gene: TRBJ1-1; abundance: .; d_gene: .
CDR3nt: TGTGCCACCAGCAGATCCGGCGGTTTTGGAGAGACCCAGTACTTC; CDR3aa: CATSRSGGFGETQYF; v_gene: TRBV15; j_gene: TRBJ2-5; abundance: .; d_gene: .
CDR3nt: TGCGCCAGCAGCCAGGGACAGTTCCAAGAGACCCAGTACTTC; CDR3aa: CASSQGQFQETQYF; v_gene: TRBV4-3; j_gene: TRBJ2-5; abundance: few; d_gene: TRBD1
CDR3nt: TGTGCCAGCAGGGTAAGGCTGTCCCCTTGGAGCGGCTGCACCTTC; CDR3aa: CASRVRLSPWSGCTF; v_gene: TRBV28; j_gene: TRBJ1-2; abundance: .; d_gene: .
CDR3nt: TGTGCCAGCAGTTACCATACCGGGACAGGGTACGAGCAGTACTTC; CDR3aa: CASSYHTGTGYEQYF; v_gene: TRBV6-6; j_gene: TRBJ2-7; abundance: .; d_gene: TRBD1
CDR3nt: TGTGCCACCAGCAGAGCGACGGGCCCTAAGAGCACCGGGGAGCTGTTTTTT; CDR3aa: CATSRATGPKSTGELFF; v_gene: TRBV15; j_gene: TRBJ2-2; abundance: .; d_gene: .
CDR3nt: TGTGCCAGCAGCTTATCTTACGAGCAGTACTTC; CDR3aa: CASSLSYEQYF; v_gene: TRBV7-3; j_gene: TRBJ2-7; abundance: .; d_gene: .
CDR3nt: TGTGCCAGCAGTTACGGACTAGCGGGAGCCGCCGTCTTC; CDR3aa: CASSYGLAGAAVF; v_gene: TRBV6-5; j_gene: TRBJ2-1; abundance: .; d_gene: TRBD2
CDR3nt: TGTGCCAGCCGACATTCAGGGGGAGGGGAGCAGTTCTTC; CDR3aa: CASRHSGGGEQFF; v_gene: TRBV5-8; j_gene: TRBJ2-1; abundance: .; d_gene: .
CDR3nt: TGTGCCACCGATCCCGAGGGGCGGTACTATGGCTACACCTTC; CDR3aa: CATDPEGRYYGYTF; v_gene: TRBV2; j_gene: TRBJ1-2; abundance: once; d_gene: .
CDR3nt: TGTGCCAGCAGTGTCGGGAGGGGAACAGATACGCAGTATTTT; CDR3aa: CASSVGRGTDTQYF; v_gene: TRBV2; j_gene: TRBJ2-3; abundance: .; d_gene: TRBD2
CDR3nt: TGTGCCAGCAGCTTATACCAGGGGTCAGATACGCAGTATTTT; CDR3aa: CASSLYQGSDTQYF; v_gene: TRBV7-3; j_gene: TRBJ2-3; abundance: .; d_gene: .
CDR3nt: TGTGCCAGCAGGGTGAACACTGAGGCTTTCTTT; CDR3aa: CASRVNTEAFF; v_gene: TRBV25-1; j_gene: TRBJ1-1; abundance: .; d_gene: .
CDR3nt: TGTGCCAGCAGCAACGAGCCCGAACCGGGACAGAAAATCTACGAGCAGTACTTC; CDR3aa: CASSNEPEPGQKIYEQYF; v_gene: TRBV21-1; j_gene: TRBJ2-7; abundance: .; d_gene: .
CDR3nt: TGCGCCAGCAATGACAGGGAACCCTACAATGAGCAGTTCTTC; CDR3aa: CASNDREPYNEQFF; v_gene: TRBV10-1; j_gene: TRBJ2-1; abundance: .; d_gene: TRBD1
CDR3nt: TGTGCCAGCAGCTTAGTTCAGAGGGAGAAACTGTTTTTT; CDR3aa: CASSLVQREKLFF; v_gene: TRBV7-6; j_gene: TRBJ1-4; abundance: .; d_gene: .
CDR3nt: TGTGCCAGCAGCGATGGACCAAACTATGGCTACACCTTC; CDR3aa: CASSDGPNYGYTF; v_gene: TRBV7-3; j_gene: TRBJ1-2; abundance: few; d_gene: .
CDR3nt: TGCGCCAGCAGCGCTAGCGGGAGGGACATTCAGTACTTC; CDR3aa: CASSASGRDIQYF; v_gene: TRBV4-1; j_gene: TRBJ2-4; abundance: .; d_gene: TRBD2
CDR3nt: TGCGCCAGCAGCCAAGAGTTACTAGCGGGCTTCACAGATACGCAGTATTTT; CDR3aa: CASSQELLAGFTDTQYF; v_gene: TRBV4-1; j_gene: TRBJ2-3; abundance: once; d_gene: TRBD2
CDR3nt: TGTGCCAGCAGCTTGGCCGCGGCTAGCGGGAGTAGCGAGCAGTACTTC; CDR3aa: CASSLAAASGSSEQYF; v_gene: TRBV5-4; j_gene: TRBJ2-7; abundance: few; d_gene: TRBD2
CDR3nt: TGTGCCAGCAGCCAGGACAGGTCAGGACTCGACGAGCAGTACTTC; CDR3aa: CASSQDRSGLDEQYF; v_gene: TRBV28; j_gene: TRBJ2-7; abundance: .; d_gene: TRBD1
CDR3nt: TGCAGTGCTACCGGGAGTGGTGAGCAGTTCTTC; CDR3aa: CSATGSGEQFF; v_gene: TRBV20-1; j_gene: TRBJ2-1; abundance: .; d_gene: .
CDR3nt: TGTGCCAGCAGCTCAACCCTAAGCGGGGGGTACGAGCAGTACTTC; CDR3aa: CASSSTLSGGYEQYF; v_gene: TRBV7-9; j_gene: TRBJ2-7; abundance: .; d_gene: TRBD2
CDR3nt: TGTGCCAGCAGCGGGCAGGTTGATAGCGGGAGGGTATTGGAAGAGCAGTACTTC; CDR3aa: CASSGQVDSGRVLEEQYF; v_gene: TRBV2; j_gene: TRBJ2-7; abundance: .; d_gene: TRBD2
CDR3nt: TGTGCCAGCAGCCAAGACCGACAAAACCCCAGTGGCTACACCTTC; CDR3aa: CASSQDRQNPSGYTF; v_gene: TRBV4-2; j_gene: TRBJ1-2; abundance: few; d_gene: .
CDR3nt: TGTGCCAGCAGTGAAGCGCGAGGGGGCTCGCCTTTCTTT; CDR3aa: CASSEARGGSPFF; v_gene: TRBV6-1; j_gene: TRBJ1-1; abundance: .; d_gene: TRBD1
CDR3nt: TGTGCCAGCAGTTACTCGCGCAACTATGGCTACACCTTC; CDR3aa: CASSYSRNYGYTF; v_gene: TRBV6-5; j_gene: TRBJ1-2; abundance: .; d_gene: .
CDR3nt: TGCGCCAGCAGCTCAGGGGTATCTGGAAACACCATATATTTT; CDR3aa: CASSSGVSGNTIYF; v_gene: TRBV5-1; j_gene: TRBJ1-3; abundance: once; d_gene: .
CDR3nt: TGTGCCAGCAGCTTAGCTCTTTTTAGGAGGGCCGGGGCCAACGTCCTGACTTTC; CDR3aa: CASSLALFRRAGANVLTF; v_gene: TRBV7-9; j_gene: TRBJ2-6; abundance: .; d_gene: .
CDR3nt: TGTGCCAGCAGCTTAGTTTTAGCTTTGAGGATCGGGGAGCTGTTTTTT; CDR3aa: CASSLVLALRIGELFF; v_gene: TRBV7-2; j_gene: TRBJ2-2; abundance: .; d_gene: .
CDR3nt: TGTGCCAGCTCACAAGGGACAGCACCAACAAGGACAGATACGCAGTATTTT; CDR3aa: CASSQGTAPTRTDTQYF; v_gene: TRBV18; j_gene: TRBJ2-3; abundance: .; d_gene: TRBD1
CDR3nt: TGTGCCAGCAGCTTGTACAAGCGGGGACCCGACACCGGGGAGCTGTTTTTT; CDR3aa: CASSLYKRGPDTGELFF; v_gene: TRBV5-6; j_gene: TRBJ2-2; abundance: .; d_gene: TRBD2
CDR3nt: TGTGCCAGTAGTAGAGGACTAGCGGGACCTTTGGGCGATGAGCAGTTCTTC; CDR3aa: CASSRGLAGPLGDEQFF; v_gene: TRBV19; j_gene: TRBJ2-1; abundance: few; d_gene: TRBD2
CDR3nt: TGTGCCAGCTCATCCAGGGACCCCCCCTACAATGAGCAGTTCTTC; CDR3aa: CASSSRDPPYNEQFF; v_gene: TRBV18; j_gene: TRBJ2-1; abundance: .; d_gene: .
CDR3nt: TGTGCCAGCAGCCAGACTAGCGGGGGCTACAATGAGCAGTTCTTC; CDR3aa: CASSQTSGGYNEQFF; v_gene: TRBV7-3; j_gene: TRBJ2-1; abundance: once; d_gene: TRBD2
CDR3nt: TGTGCCAGCAGCAAGACTAGCGGGAGACTCACAGATACGCAGTATTTT; CDR3aa: CASSKTSGRLTDTQYF; v_gene: TRBV21-1; j_gene: TRBJ2-3; abundance: .; d_gene: .
CDR3nt: TGTGCCAGCTCACCGCGACAGGCGGACACCGGGGAGCTGTTTTTT; CDR3aa: CASSPRQADTGELFF; v_gene: TRBV18; j_gene: TRBJ2-2; abundance: .; d_gene: .
CDR3nt: TGTGCCAGCCACCGCATCGGGATGTACGAGCAGTACTTC; CDR3aa: CASHRIGMYEQYF; v_gene: TRBV27; j_gene: TRBJ2-7; abundance: .; d_gene: .
CDR3nt: TGTGCCAGCAGTTGGGGGCAGGGTCGCTCCTACGAGCAGTACTTC; CDR3aa: CASSWGQGRSYEQYF; v_gene: TRBV11-1; j_gene: TRBJ2-7; abundance: .; d_gene: .
CDR3nt: TGTGCCAGCAGCCTCCCGGAGGGGAAGCAGTACTTC; CDR3aa: CASSLPEGKQYF; v_gene: TRBV6-6; j_gene: TRBJ2-7; abundance: .; d_gene: .
CDR3nt: TGTGCCTGGAGTAGAAGTGGGAGTCAGCCCCAGCATTTT; CDR3aa: CAWSRSGSQPQHF; v_gene: TRBV30; j_gene: TRBJ1-5; abundance: .; d_gene: .
CDR3nt: TGTGCCAGCAGTGCGTCTATAGACAGCAACTATGGCTACACCTTC; CDR3aa: CASSASIDSNYGYTF; v_gene: TRBV2; j_gene: TRBJ1-2; abundance: .; d_gene: .